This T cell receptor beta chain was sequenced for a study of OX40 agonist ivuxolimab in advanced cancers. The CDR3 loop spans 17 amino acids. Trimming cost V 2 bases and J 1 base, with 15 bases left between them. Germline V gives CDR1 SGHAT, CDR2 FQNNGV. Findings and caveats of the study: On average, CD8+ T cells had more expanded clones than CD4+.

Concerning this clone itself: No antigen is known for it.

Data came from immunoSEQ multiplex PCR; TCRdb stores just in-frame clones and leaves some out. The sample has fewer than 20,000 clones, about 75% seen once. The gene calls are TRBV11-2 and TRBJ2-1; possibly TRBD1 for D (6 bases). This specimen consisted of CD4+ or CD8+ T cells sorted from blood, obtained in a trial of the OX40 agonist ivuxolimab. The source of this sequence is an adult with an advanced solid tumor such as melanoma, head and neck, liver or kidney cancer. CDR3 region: CASSLTRGGLSYNEQFF. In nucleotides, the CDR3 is TGTGCCAGCAGCTTAACCCGTGGGGGCCTTTCCTACAATGAGCAGTTCTTC.